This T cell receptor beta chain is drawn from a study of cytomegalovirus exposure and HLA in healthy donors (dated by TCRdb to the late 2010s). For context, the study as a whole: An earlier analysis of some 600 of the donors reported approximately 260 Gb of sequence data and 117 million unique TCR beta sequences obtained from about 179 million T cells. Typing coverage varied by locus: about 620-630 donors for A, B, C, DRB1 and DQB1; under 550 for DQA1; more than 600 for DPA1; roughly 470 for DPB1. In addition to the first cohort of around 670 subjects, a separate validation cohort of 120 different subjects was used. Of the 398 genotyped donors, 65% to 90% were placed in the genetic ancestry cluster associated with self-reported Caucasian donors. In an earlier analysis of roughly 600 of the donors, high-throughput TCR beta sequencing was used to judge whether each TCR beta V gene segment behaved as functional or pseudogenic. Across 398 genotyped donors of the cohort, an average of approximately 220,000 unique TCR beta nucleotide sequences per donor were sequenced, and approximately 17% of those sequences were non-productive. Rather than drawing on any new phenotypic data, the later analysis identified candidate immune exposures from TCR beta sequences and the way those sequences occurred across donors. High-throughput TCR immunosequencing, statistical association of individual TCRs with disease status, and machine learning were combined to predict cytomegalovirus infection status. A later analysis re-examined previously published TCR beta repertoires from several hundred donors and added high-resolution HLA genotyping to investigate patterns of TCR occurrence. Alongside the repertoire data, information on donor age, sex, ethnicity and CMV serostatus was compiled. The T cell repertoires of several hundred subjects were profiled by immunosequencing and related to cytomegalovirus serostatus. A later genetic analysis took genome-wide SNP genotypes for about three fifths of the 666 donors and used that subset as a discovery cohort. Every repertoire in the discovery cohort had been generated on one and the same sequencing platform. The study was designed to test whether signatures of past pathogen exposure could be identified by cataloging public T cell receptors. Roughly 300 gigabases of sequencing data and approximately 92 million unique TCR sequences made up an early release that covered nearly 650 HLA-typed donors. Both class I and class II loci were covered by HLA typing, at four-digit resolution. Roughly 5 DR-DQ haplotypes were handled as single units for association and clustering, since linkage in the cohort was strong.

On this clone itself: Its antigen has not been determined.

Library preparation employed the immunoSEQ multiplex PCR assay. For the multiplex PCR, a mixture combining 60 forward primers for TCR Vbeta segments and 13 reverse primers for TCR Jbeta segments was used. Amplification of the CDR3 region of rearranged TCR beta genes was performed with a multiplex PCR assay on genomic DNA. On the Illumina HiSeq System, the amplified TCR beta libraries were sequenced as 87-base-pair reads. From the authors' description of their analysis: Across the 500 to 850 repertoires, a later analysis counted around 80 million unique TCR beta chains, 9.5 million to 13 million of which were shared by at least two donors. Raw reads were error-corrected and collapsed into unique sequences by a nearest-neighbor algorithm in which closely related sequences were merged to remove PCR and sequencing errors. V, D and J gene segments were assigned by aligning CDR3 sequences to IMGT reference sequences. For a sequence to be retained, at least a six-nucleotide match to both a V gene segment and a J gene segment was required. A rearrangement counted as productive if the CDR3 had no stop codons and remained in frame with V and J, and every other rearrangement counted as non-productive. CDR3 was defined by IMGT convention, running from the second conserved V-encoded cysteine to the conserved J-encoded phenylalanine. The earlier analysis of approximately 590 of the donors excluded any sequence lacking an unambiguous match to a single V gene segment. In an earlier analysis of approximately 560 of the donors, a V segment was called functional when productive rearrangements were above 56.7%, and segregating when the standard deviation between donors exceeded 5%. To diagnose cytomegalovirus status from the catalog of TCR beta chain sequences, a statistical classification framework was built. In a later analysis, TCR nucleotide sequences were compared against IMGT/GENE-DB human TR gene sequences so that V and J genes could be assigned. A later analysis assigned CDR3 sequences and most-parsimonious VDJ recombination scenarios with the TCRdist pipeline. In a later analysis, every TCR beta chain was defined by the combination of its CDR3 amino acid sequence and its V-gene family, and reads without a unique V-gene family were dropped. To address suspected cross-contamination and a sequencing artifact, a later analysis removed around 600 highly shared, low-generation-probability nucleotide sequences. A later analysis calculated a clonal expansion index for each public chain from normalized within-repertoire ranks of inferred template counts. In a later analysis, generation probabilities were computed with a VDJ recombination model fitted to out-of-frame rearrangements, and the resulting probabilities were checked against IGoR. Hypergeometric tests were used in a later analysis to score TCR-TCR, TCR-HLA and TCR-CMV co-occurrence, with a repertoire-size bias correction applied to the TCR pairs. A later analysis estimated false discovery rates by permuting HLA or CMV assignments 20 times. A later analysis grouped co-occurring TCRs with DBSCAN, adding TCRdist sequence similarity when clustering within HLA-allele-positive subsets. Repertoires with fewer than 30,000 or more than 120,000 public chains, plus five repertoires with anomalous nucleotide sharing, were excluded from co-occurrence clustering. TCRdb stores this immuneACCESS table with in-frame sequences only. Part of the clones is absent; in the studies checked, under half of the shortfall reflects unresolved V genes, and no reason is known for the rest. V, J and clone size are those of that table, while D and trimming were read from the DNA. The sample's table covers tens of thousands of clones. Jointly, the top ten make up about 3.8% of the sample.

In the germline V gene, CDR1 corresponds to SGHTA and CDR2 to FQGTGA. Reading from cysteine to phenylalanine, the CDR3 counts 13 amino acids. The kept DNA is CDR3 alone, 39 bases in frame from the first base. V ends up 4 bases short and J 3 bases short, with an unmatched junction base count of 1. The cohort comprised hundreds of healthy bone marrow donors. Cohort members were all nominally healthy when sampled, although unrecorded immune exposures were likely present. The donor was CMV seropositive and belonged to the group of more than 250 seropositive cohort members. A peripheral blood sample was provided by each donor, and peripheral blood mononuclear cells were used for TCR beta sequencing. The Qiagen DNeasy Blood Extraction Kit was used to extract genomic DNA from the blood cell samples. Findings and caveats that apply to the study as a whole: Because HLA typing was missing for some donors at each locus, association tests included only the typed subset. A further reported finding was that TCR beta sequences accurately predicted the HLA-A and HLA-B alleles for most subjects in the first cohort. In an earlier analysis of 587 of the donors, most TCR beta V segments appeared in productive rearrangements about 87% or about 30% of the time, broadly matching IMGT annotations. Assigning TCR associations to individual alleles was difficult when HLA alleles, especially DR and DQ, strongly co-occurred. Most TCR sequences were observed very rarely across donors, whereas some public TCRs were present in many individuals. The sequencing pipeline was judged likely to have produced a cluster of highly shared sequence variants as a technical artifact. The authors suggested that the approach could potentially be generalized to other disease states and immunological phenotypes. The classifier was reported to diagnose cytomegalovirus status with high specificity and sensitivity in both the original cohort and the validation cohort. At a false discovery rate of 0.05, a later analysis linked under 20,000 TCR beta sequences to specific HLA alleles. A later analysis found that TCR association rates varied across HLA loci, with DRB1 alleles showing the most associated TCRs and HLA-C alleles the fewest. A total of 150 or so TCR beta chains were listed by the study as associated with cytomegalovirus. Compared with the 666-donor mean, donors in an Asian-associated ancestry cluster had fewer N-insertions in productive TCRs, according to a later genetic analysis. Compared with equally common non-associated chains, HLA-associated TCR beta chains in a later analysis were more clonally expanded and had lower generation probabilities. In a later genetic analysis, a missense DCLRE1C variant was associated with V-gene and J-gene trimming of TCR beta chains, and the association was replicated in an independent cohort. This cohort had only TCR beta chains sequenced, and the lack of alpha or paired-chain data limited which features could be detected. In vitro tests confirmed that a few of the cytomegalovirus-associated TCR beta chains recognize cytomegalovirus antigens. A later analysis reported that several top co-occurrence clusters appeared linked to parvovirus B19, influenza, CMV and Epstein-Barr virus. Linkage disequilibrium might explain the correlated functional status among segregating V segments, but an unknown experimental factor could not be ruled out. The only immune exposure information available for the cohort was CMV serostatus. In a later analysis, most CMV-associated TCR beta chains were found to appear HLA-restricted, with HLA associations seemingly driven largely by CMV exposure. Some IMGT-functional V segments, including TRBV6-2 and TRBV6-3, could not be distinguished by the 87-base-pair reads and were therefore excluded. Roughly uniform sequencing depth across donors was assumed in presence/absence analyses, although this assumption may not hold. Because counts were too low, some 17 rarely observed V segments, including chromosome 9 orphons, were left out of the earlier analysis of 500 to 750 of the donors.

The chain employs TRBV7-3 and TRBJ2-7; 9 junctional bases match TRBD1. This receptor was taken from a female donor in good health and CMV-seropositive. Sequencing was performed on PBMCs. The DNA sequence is TGTGCCAGCAGCTGGGGACAGGGCTACGAGCAGTACTTC. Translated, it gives CASSWGQGYEQYF.